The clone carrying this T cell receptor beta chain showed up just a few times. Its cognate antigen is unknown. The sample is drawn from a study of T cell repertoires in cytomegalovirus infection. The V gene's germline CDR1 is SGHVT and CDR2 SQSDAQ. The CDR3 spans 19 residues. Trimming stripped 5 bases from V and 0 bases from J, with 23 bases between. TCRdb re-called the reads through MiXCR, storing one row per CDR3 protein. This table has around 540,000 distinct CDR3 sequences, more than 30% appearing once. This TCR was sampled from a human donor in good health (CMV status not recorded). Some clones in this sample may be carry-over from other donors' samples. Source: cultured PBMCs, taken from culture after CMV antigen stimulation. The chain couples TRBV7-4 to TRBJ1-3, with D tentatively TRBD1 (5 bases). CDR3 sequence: CASSLEGQMVGHSGNTIYF. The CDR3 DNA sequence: TGTGCCAGCAGCCTCGAGGGCCAAATGGTCGGACACTCTGGAAACACCATATATTTT.